Sequencing of this TCR beta chain was carried out in a study of blood T cell repertoires in COVID-19. Germline V gene lookup returns CDR1 KGHSH and CDR2 LQKENI. CDR3 length: 16 amino acids. With 6 bases removed from V and 0 bases from J, the gap between germline ends came to 14 bases. Under the authors' procedure: From reference gene primer amplification, estimates of nucleated cell counts were derived. Produced via immunoSEQ multiplex PCR; TCRdb's table is partial and in-frame only. V and J calls and clone size are given by that table; D and trimming were obtained from the DNA. The sample includes a few hundred thousand clones, roughly 84% seen only once; the top ten take approximately 1.3%.

The rearrangement links TRBV18 to TRBJ2-2, with TRBD1 as a possible D gene (5 bases). Sequenced material: peripheral blood. The TCR originated in a middle-aged woman who had recovered from COVID-19. CDR3 sequence reads: CASSFVWGSNTGELFF. The DNA of the CDR3 is TGTGCCAGCTCGTTTGTGTGGGGCTCGAACACCGGGGAGCTGTTTTTT.